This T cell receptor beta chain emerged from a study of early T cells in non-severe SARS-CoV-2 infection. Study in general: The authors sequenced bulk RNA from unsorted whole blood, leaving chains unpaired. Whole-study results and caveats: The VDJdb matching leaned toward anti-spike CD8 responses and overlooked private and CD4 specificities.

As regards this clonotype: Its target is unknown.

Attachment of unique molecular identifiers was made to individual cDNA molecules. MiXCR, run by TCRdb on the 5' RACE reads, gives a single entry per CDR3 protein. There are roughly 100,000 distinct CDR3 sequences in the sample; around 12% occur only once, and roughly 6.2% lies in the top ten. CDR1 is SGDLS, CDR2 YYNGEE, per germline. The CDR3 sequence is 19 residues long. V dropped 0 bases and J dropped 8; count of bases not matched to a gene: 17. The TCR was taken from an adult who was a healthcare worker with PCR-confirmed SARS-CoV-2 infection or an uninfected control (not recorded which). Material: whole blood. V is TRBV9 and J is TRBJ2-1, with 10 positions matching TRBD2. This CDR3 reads CASSVVIGGTSVLTDEQFF. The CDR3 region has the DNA TGTGCCAGCAGCGTAGTTATTGGGGGGACTAGCGTTCTTACGGATGAGCAGTTCTTC.